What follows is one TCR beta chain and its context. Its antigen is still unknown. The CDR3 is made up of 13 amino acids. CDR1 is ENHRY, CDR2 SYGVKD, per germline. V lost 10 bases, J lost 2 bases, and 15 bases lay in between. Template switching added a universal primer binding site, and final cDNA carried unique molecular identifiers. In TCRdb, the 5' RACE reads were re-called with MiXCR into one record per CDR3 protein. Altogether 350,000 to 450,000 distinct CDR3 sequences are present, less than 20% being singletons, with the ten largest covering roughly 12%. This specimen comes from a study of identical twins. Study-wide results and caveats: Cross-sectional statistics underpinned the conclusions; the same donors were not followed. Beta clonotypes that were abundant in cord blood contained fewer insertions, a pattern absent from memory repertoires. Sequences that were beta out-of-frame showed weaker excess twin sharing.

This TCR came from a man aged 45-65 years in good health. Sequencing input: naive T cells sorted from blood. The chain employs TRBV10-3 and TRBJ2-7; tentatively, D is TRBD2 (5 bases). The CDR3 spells CATSVRAAYEQYF. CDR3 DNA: TGTGCCACCTCCGTGCGGGCGGCCTACGAGCAGTACTTC.